This entry features one TCR beta chain sequence. This sample was included in a study of blood T cell repertoires in COVID-19. Turning to the study itself: T cells, B-cell-depleted T cells, or PBMCs provided the cDNA or gDNA that served as material.

Original methodology: Reference gene primer amplification yielded estimated nucleated cell counts. Using immunoSEQ multiplex PCR, the repertoire was profiled, and TCRdb retains in-frame clones only, with some absent. V, J and clone size are taken as reported in that table, and D and trimming were inferred from the DNA itself. Altogether around 67,000 clones are present, 75% to 90% being singletons, with the ten largest covering approximately 8%. Between the trimmed V and J ends, which lost 0 bases and 1 base, there was a span of 14 bases. From germline, CDR1 is SGHRS and CDR2 YFSETQ. The CDR3 loop spans 17 amino acids.

The chain is built from TRBV5-1 and TRBJ2-4; D perhaps matches TRBD1 (6 bases). The source of this sequence is a man aged 45 to 65 with active COVID-19. The sample consisted of peripheral blood. CDR3 nucleotides: TGCGCCAGCAGCTTGGGGCTGGGGGCGGATGCCAAAAACATTCAGTACTTC. It is translated as CASSLGLGADAKNIQYF.